The 12 T cell receptor beta chains below come from one sample, sequenced in a study of human T cells and chemical hapten exposure. TCRdb reprocessed the RACE reads via MiXCR and lists one record per CDR3 protein. The data hold 50,000 to 70,000 distinct CDR3 sequences, with 12% observed a single time. Regarding time point: patch test 3, about 24 weeks after DPC sensitization. The treatment is: therapeutic diphenylcyclopropenone sensitization with weekly scalp DPC. The sample here was whole blood, taken in connection with sensitization to the hapten diphenylcyclopropenone (DPC). Receptor source: a man aged 30 to 45 with alopecia areata. Some clones in this sample may be carry-over from other donors' samples.

This chain links TRBV28 with TRBJ1-5; TRBD1 matches at 8 bases. Unmatched junction bases numbered 8, after V lost 2 bases and J lost 5 bases. The CDR3 loop spans 16 amino acids. Germline assignment: CDR1 MDHEN and CDR2 SYDVKM. The CDR3 DNA follows: TGTGCCAGCAGTTTAGTACCAGGGGGCGGCGATCAGCCCCAGCATTTT. Encoded protein: CASSLVPGGGDQPQHF. Filled out from reference TRBV28 and TRBJ1-5, the complete variable domain reads DVKVTQSSRYLVKRTGEKVFLECVQDMDHENMFWYRQDPGLGLRLIYFSYDVKMKEKGDIPEGYSVSREKKERFSLILESASTNQTSMYLCASSLVPGGGDQPQHFGDGTRLSIL.

This clonotype has more than one count but fewer than ten. The chain is built from TRBV29-1 and TRBJ1-1, with D perhaps matching TRBD1 (6 bases). Deletions cut 6 bases from V and 4 bases from J, with 18 bases between. The germline V gene has CDR1 SQVTM and CDR2 ANQGSEA. The CDR3 covers 14 residues. The CDR3: CSVELRGRGTEAFF. The CDR3 bases are TGCAGCGTGGAGCTCAGGGGAAGGGGCACTGAAGCTTTCTTT.

This clonotype was found many times. The chain is built from TRBV10-3 and TRBJ1-2, with TRBD1 matching over 8 bases. The CDR3 is 16 amino acids. J was trimmed by 0 bases and V by 6 bases; bases with no gene match: 9. The germline CDR1 and CDR2 sequences are ENHRY and SYGVKD. The DNA of the CDR3 is TGTGCCATCAGGGGGGGGACAGGCGTCGCTAACTATGGCTACACCTTC. Translation gives CAIRGGTGVANYGYTF.

This clonotype was seen at least ten times. The V gene is TRBV28, the J gene TRBJ2-7, with D hard to call. This CDR3 comprises 14 residues. V was shortened by 8 bases and J by 2 bases, with 16 bases between the two germline ends. Germline assignment: CDR1 MDHEN and CDR2 SYDVKM. CDR3 loop: CASFGPSNPYEQYF. The CDR3 bases are TGTGCCAGCTTCGGCCCAAGTAACCCCTACGAGCAGTACTTC.

The V gene is TRBV3-1, the J gene TRBJ2-1; D is ambiguous. In germline, CDR1 is LGHDT, CDR2 YNNKEL (reference sequence). Trimming left V 7 bases short and J 6 bases short, with 13 bases between. The CDR3 length is 13 residues. The CDR3 DNA is TGTGCCAGCACCTTAAAGGGCATCAATGAGCAGTTCTTC. Protein: CASTLKGINEQFF.

This clonotype was seen more than once but under ten times. The chain joins TRBV20-1 to TRBJ1-5; D gene unclear. The V and J ends lost 0 bases and 4 bases respectively, with 16 bases between them. There are 16 residues in the CDR3. Germline lookup yields CDR1 DFQATT and CDR2 SNEGSKA (reference sequence). The CDR3 region has the DNA TGCAGTGCTAGAGACCCCAGGTCGGAGGTTAATCAGCCCCAGCATTTT. Translation gives CSARDPRSEVNQPQHF.

This clonotype was counted at least ten times. The V gene is TRBV5-5, the J gene TRBJ2-5, with 11 bases lining up with TRBD2. J gave up 4 bases and V 4 bases, and 6 bases lay outside the gene matches. CDR3 length: 15 residues. The germline V gene encodes CDR1 SGHKS and CDR2 YYEKEE (reference sequence). The CDR3 loop is CASSLFLAGGETQYF. The CDR3, as DNA: TGTGCCAGCAGCCTATTCCTAGCGGGGGGAGAGACCCAGTACTTC.

This clonotype was seen ten or more times. V and J are TRBV7-6 and TRBJ2-2; D tentatively reads TRBD1 or TRBD2 (5 bases each). CDR3 size: 16 residues. V lost 5 bases to trimming and J lost 4 bases, with 17 bases between them. Germline V gene lookup returns CDR1 SGHVS and CDR2 FNYEAQ. CDR3 loop: CASSLQPLGTTGELFF. The CDR3 nucleotides read TGTGCCAGCAGCCTCCAACCCCTAGGGACCACCGGGGAGCTGTTTTTT. Based on the CDR3 plus reference TRBV7-6 and TRBJ2-2, the full variable domain is GAGVSQSPRYKVTKRGQDVALRCDPISGHVSLYWYRQALGQGPEFLTYFNYEAQQDKSGLPNDRFSAERPEGSISTLTIQRTEQRDSAMYRCASSLQPLGTTGELFFGEGSRLTVL.

This clonotype was detected ten times or more. CDR3 loop: CASRTGASYEQYF. CDR3 bases: TGTGCCAGCCGGACAGGCGCTTCCTACGAGCAGTACTTC. This chain connects TRBV28 to TRBJ2-7, with 7 bases that match TRBD1. The germline V gene has CDR1 MDHEN and CDR2 SYDVKM. V lost 8 bases, J lost 1 base, and 5 bases stayed unmatched. CDR3 length: 13 amino acids.

This clonotype was seen at least ten times. The J gene is TRBJ2-2, the V gene TRBV6-1; D not certain. Between the trimmed V and J ends, which lost 1 base and 3 bases, there was a span of 9 bases. The CDR3 is made up of 15 amino acids. Germline V gene sequence: CDR1 MNHNS, CDR2 SASEGT. The CDR3 DNA is TGTGCCAGCAGTGAAGGACGTGGGTACACCGGGGAGCTGTTTTTT. Encoded protein: CASSEGRGYTGELFF.

This clonotype was observed a few times. The V and J genes are TRBV2 and TRBJ1-5; D call uncertain. V was cut by 2 bases and J by 7 bases, with 9 bases left in between. CDR1 is SNHLY and CDR2 is FYNNEI in the germline V gene. The CDR3 has 13 residues. The CDR3 DNA is TGTGCCAGCAGTGAACACCCAGACCAGCCCCAGCATTTT. Residues: CASSEHPDQPQHF. The entire variable domain, with the rest obtained from reference TRBV2 and TRBJ1-5, is as follows: EPEVTQTPSHQVTQMGQEVILRCVPISNHLYFYWYRQILGQKVEFLVSFYNNEISEKSEIFDDQFSVERPDGSNFTLKIRSTKLEDSAMYFCASSEHPDQPQHFGDGTRLSIL.

The CDR3 coding sequence is TGCGCCAGCAGCTTGAAGTTTGCTAACACCGGGGAGCTGTTTTTT. It translates to CASSLKFANTGELFF. The rearrangement joins TRBV5-1 to TRBJ2-2; D unresolved. CDR1 is SGHRS, CDR2 YFSETQ, per germline. The V end was cut by 1 base, the J end by 2 bases, with 9 bases between. This CDR3 has 15 residues. Full variable domain (outside the CDR3, taken from reference TRBV5-1 and TRBJ2-2): KAGVTQTPRYLIKTRGQQVTLSCSPISGHRSVSWYQQTPGQGLQFLFEYFSETQRNKGNFPGRFSGRQFSNSRSEMNVSTLELGDSALYLCASSLKFANTGELFFGEGSRLTVL.